This T cell receptor beta chain was obtained from a study of cytomegalovirus exposure and HLA in healthy donors (dated by TCRdb to about 2017). With respect to the entire study: In an earlier analysis of under 600 of the donors, about 260 Gb of sequence data and 117 million unique TCR beta sequences from about 179 million T cells were reported. Roughly 300 gigabases of sequencing data and approximately 84 million unique TCR sequences were included in an early release covering over 600 HLA-typed donors. Of the roughly 420 genotyped donors, approximately 80% were placed in the genetic ancestry cluster associated with self-reported Caucasian donors. The study aimed to test whether cataloging public T cell receptors could reveal signatures of past pathogen exposure. The T cell repertoires of around 730 subjects were profiled by immunosequencing and related to cytomegalovirus serostatus. Along with the approximately 650-subject first cohort, a separate validation cohort of 120 different subjects was used. The study combined high-throughput TCR immunosequencing, statistical association of individual TCRs with disease status, and machine learning to predict cytomegalovirus infection status. A later analysis re-examined previously published TCR beta repertoires from more than 550 donors and added high-resolution HLA genotyping to investigate patterns of TCR occurrence. Rather than drawing on any new phenotypic data, the later analysis identified candidate immune exposures from TCR beta sequences and the way those sequences occurred across donors. In an earlier analysis of 587 of the donors, high-throughput TCR beta sequencing was used to judge whether each TCR beta V gene segment behaved as functional or pseudogenic. Donor age, sex, ethnicity and CMV serostatus were compiled alongside the repertoire data. Genome-wide SNP genotypes for about 65% of the 666 donors were used in a later genetic analysis, which treated that subset as a discovery cohort. Every repertoire in the discovery cohort had been generated on one and the same sequencing platform. Class I and class II HLA loci were covered by the typing at four-digit resolution. Typing coverage varied by locus: about 620-640 donors for A, B, C, DRB1 and DQB1; more than 500 for DQA1; around 570 for DPA1; approximately 490 for DPB1. Roughly 5 DR-DQ haplotypes were handled as single units for association and clustering, since linkage in the cohort was strong. On average, 235,054 unique TCR beta nucleotide sequences were sequenced per donor among 398 genotyped donors of the cohort, with 15% to 20% of those sequences being non-productive. Points the paper makes about the study in general: An association between a missense DCLRE1C variant and V-gene and J-gene trimming of TCR beta chains was found in a later genetic analysis and replicated in an independent cohort. In a later analysis, HLA-associated TCR beta chains were found to be more clonally expanded and to have lower generation probabilities than equally common non-associated chains. A total of roughly 160 TCR beta chains were listed by the study as associated with cytomegalovirus. In a later analysis, TCR association rates were found to vary across HLA loci, with the most associated TCRs seen for DRB1 alleles and the fewest for HLA-C alleles. Some IMGT-functional V segments, including TRBV6-2 and TRBV6-3, could not be told apart with the 87-base-pair reads, so those segments were excluded. A further reported finding was that TCR beta sequences accurately predicted the HLA-A and HLA-B alleles for most subjects in the first cohort. Most CMV-associated TCR beta chains appeared to be HLA-restricted in a later analysis, and the HLA associations seemed to be driven largely by CMV exposure. This cohort had only TCR beta chains sequenced, and the lack of alpha or paired-chain data limited which features could be detected. In a later genetic analysis, fewer N-insertions in productive TCRs were reported among donors in an Asian-associated ancestry cluster than the approximately 710-donor mean. The only immune exposure information available for the cohort was CMV serostatus. While some public TCRs were present in many individuals, most TCR sequences turned up only very rarely across donors. Linkage disequilibrium might explain the correlated functional status among segregating V segments, but an unknown experimental factor could not be excluded. In a later analysis, several top co-occurrence clusters were reported to appear linked to parvovirus B19, influenza, CMV and Epstein-Barr virus. A cluster of highly shared sequence variants was judged likely to represent a technical artifact of the sequencing pipeline. An earlier analysis of several hundred of the donors showed that most TCR beta V segments appeared in productive rearrangements either about 87% or about 30% of the time, which broadly matched IMGT annotations. The earlier analysis of nearly 600 of the donors excluded some 15 rarely observed V segments, including chromosome 9 orphons, because counts were too low. Roughly uniform sequencing depth across donors was assumed in presence/absence analyses, although this assumption may not hold. When HLA alleles, especially DR and DQ, strongly co-occurred, TCR associations were difficult to assign to individual alleles. Three of the identified cytomegalovirus-associated TCR beta chains were confirmed in vitro to be specific for cytomegalovirus antigens. Because some donors lacked HLA typing at each locus, the association tests relied only on the typed subset. Specific HLA alleles were associated with some 15,000 TCR beta sequences at a false discovery rate of 0.05 in a later analysis. The authors suggested that the approach could potentially be extended to other disease states and immunological phenotypes. The classifier was reported to diagnose cytomegalovirus status with high specificity and sensitivity in both the original cohort and the validation cohort.

Libraries came from the immunoSEQ multiplex PCR assay. For the multiplex PCR, a mixture combining 60 forward primers for TCR Vbeta segments and 13 reverse primers for TCR Jbeta segments was used. The CDR3 region of rearranged TCR beta genes was amplified from genomic DNA with a multiplex PCR assay. On the Illumina HiSeq System, the amplified TCR beta libraries were sequenced as 87-base-pair reads. For the original study's pipeline: A later analysis tallied approximately 87 million unique TCR beta chains across the 666 repertoires, and about 12 million of those chains were shared by two or more donors. A nearest-neighbor algorithm error-corrected the raw reads and collapsed the reads into unique sequences, merging closely related sequences to remove PCR and sequencing errors. Alignment of CDR3 sequences to IMGT reference sequences was used to assign V, D and J gene segments. Each retained sequence needed at least a six-nucleotide match to both a V gene segment and a J gene segment. A rearrangement was called productive if the CDR3 had no stop codons and remained in frame with V and J, and every other rearrangement was called non-productive. Following IMGT convention, CDR3 was defined as the stretch from the second conserved V-encoded cysteine to the conserved J-encoded phenylalanine. Sequences without an unambiguous match to a single V gene segment were excluded from the earlier analysis of about 640 of the donors. In an earlier analysis of 500 to 750 of the donors, V segments were called functional above 56.7% productive rearrangements and were called segregating when the between-donor standard deviation exceeded 5%. A statistical classification framework was built for diagnosing cytomegalovirus status from the catalog of TCR beta chain sequences. V and J gene assignment, in a later analysis, came from comparing TCR nucleotide sequences with IMGT/GENE-DB human TR gene sequences. A later analysis assigned CDR3 sequences and most-parsimonious VDJ recombination scenarios with the TCRdist pipeline. In a later analysis, each TCR beta chain was defined by its CDR3 amino acid sequence together with its V-gene family, and reads lacking a unique V-gene family were excluded. A later analysis removed 550 to 650 highly shared, low-generation-probability nucleotide sequences to deal with suspected cross-contamination and a sequencing artifact. A later analysis calculated a clonal expansion index for each public chain from normalized within-repertoire ranks of inferred template counts. Generation probabilities in a later analysis came from a VDJ recombination model fitted to out-of-frame rearrangements, and those results were checked against IGoR. Hypergeometric tests were used in a later analysis to score TCR-TCR, TCR-HLA and TCR-CMV co-occurrence, with a repertoire-size bias correction applied to the TCR pairs. In a later analysis, false discovery rates were estimated by permuting HLA or CMV assignments 20 times. In a later analysis, co-occurring TCRs were grouped using DBSCAN, with TCRdist sequence similarity added in when clustering inside HLA-allele-positive subsets. Repertoires with fewer than 30,000 or more than 120,000 public chains, plus five repertoires with anomalous nucleotide sharing, were excluded from co-occurrence clustering. TCRdb took this table from immuneACCESS and kept in-frame rearrangements with V and J called. Such tables lack part of the clones; where checked against another copy, unresolved V genes explain under half of the gap, and the rest is unexplained. V, J and clone size are those of that table, while D and trimming were read from the DNA. This sample comprises fewer than 150,000 clones, 60% to 80% of them detected only once. The ten largest account for 1% to 1.5% of the sample.

This clone was detected a few times. The antigen it recognizes is unknown. Base quality data are lacking; no much larger clone is found one base away. In the same sample, other DNA sequences code for this CDR3. In total, 630 or so healthy bone marrow donors made up the cohort. All cohort members were sampled while nominally healthy, although unrecorded immune exposures were likely present. The donor tested CMV seronegative, placing the donor among the roughly 350 seronegative members of the cohort. Every donor gave a peripheral blood sample, and the peripheral blood mononuclear cells from that sample were used for TCR beta sequencing. The Qiagen DNeasy Blood Extraction Kit was used to extract genomic DNA from the blood cell samples. The CDR3 measures 15 amino acids from cysteine to phenylalanine. Left in the record is the CDR3 DNA by itself, 45 bases read in frame from the first base. The germline V gene provides CDR1 SGHTA and CDR2 FQGNSA. V is reduced by 1 base and J by 1 base, leaving a spacing of 10 bases between them.

Sequenced input: PBMCs. The clonotype comes from a man aged 45-65 years in good health and CMV-seronegative. The sequence is built from TRBV7-2 and TRBJ1-1, and perhaps TRBD1 as D gene, on 6 matching bases. This receptor has the CDR3 CASSLVAGANTEAFF. The DNA is as follows: TGTGCCAGCAGCTTAGTTGCGGGGGCGAACACTGAAGCTTTCTTT.